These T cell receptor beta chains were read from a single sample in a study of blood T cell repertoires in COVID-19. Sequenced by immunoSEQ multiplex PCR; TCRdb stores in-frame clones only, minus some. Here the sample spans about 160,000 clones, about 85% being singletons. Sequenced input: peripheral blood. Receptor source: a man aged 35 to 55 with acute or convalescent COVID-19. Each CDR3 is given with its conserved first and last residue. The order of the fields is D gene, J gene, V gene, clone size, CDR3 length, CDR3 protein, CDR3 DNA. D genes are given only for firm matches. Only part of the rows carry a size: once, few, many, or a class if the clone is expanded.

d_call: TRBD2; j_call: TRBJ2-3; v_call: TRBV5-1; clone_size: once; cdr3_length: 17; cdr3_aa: CASTAGSSGGGTDTQYF; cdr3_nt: TGCGCCAGCACCGCGGGGAGTAGCGGGGGGGGCACAGATACGCAGTATTTT
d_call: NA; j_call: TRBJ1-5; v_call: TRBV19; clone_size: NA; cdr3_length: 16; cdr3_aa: CASSIAPGSINQPQHF; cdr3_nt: TGTGCCAGTAGTATAGCCCCGGGGTCGATCAATCAGCCCCAGCATTTT
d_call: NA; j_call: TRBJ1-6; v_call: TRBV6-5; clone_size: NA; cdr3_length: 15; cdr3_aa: CASTLRRQSNSPLHF; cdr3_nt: TGTGCCAGCACTCTAAGGCGACAGAGTAATTCACCCCTCCACTTT
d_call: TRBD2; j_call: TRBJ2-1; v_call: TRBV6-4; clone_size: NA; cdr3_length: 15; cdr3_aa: CASRPAGGPSNEQFF; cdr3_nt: TGTGCCAGCAGACCAGCGGGGGGGCCGTCCAATGAGCAGTTCTTC
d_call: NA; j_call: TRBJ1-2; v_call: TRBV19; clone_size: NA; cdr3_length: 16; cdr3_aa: CASTPSGTSTNYGYTF; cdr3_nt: TGTGCCAGTACTCCGAGCGGGACGTCTACTAACTATGGCTACACCTTC
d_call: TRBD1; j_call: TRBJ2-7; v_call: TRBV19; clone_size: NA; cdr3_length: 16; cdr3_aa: CASSIIFGQGDYEQYF; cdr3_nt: TGTGCCAGTAGTATAATATTCGGACAGGGGGACTACGAGCAGTACTTC
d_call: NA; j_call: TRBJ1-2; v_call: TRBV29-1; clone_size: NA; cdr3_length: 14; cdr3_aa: CSVESSGKGGGYTF; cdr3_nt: TGCAGCGTTGAGAGCAGTGGGAAAGGAGGGGGCTACACCTTC
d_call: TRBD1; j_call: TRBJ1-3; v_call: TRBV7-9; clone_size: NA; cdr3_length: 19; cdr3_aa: CASSPTSGAGGNPRYTIYF; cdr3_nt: TGTGCCAGCAGCCCAACCTCCGGAGCAGGGGGTAACCCCCGATACACCATATATTTT
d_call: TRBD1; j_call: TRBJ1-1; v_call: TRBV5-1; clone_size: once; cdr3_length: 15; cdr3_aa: CASSSMDRGRTEAFF; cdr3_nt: TGCGCCAGCAGCTCGATGGACAGGGGCCGCACTGAAGCTTTCTTT
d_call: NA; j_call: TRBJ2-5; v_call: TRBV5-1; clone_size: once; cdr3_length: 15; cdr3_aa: CASSLGNRVRETQYF; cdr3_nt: TGCGCCAGCAGCTTGGGTAACAGGGTAAGGGAGACCCAGTACTTC
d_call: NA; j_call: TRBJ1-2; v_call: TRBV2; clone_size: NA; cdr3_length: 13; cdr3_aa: CASNRDLNYGYTF; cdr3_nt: TGTGCCAGTAACAGGGATCTTAACTATGGCTACACCTTC
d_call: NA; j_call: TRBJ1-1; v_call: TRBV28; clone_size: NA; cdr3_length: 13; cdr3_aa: CASSLQGWTEAFF; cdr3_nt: TGTGCCAGCAGTTTGCAGGGATGGACTGAAGCTTTCTTT
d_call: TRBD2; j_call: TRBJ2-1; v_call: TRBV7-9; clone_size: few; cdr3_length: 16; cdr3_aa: CASSSLLAGGPGEQFF; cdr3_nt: TGTGCCAGCAGCTCCCTCCTAGCGGGGGGCCCCGGTGAGCAGTTCTTC
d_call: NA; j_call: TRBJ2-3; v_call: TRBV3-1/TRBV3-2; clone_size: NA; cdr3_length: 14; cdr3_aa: CASTAWGTTDTQYF; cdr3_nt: TGTGCCAGCACCGCATGGGGGACAACAGATACGCAGTATTTT
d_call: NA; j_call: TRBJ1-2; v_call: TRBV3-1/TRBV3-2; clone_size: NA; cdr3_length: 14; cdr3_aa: CASSSQAGGDGYTF; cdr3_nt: TGTGCCAGCAGCTCCCAGGCAGGTGGTGATGGCTACACCTTC
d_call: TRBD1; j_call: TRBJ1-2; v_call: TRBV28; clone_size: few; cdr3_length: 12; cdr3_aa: CASSDRVSGYTF; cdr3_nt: TGTGCCAGCAGTGACAGGGTTAGCGGCTACACCTTC
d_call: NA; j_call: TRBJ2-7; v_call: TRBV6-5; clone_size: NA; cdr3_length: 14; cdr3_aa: CASRLTDSGFEQYF; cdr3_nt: TGTGCCAGCAGACTGACCGATTCGGGATTCGAGCAGTACTTC
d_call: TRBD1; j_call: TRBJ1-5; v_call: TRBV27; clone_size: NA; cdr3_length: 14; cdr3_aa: CATSGTGGKQPQHF; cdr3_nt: TGTGCCACCAGTGGGACAGGGGGAAAGCAGCCCCAGCATTTT
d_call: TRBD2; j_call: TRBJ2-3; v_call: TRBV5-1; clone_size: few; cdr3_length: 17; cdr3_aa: CASSLALAGLSTDTQYF; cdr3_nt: TGCGCCAGCAGCTTGGCCCTAGCGGGACTTAGCACAGATACGCAGTATTTT
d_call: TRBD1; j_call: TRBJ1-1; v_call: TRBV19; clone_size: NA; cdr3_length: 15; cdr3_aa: CASRRKGQENTEAFF; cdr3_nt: TGTGCCAGCCGAAGGAAGGGACAGGAGAACACTGAAGCTTTCTTT
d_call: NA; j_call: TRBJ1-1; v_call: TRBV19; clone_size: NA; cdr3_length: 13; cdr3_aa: CASSIGGNTEAFF; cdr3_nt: TGTGCCAGTAGTATCGGGGGGAACACTGAAGCTTTCTTT
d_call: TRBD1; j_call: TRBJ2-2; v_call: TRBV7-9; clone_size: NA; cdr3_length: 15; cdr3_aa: CASSLLQGVTGELFF; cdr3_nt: TGTGCCAGCAGCTTATTACAGGGGGTGACCGGGGAGCTGTTTTTT